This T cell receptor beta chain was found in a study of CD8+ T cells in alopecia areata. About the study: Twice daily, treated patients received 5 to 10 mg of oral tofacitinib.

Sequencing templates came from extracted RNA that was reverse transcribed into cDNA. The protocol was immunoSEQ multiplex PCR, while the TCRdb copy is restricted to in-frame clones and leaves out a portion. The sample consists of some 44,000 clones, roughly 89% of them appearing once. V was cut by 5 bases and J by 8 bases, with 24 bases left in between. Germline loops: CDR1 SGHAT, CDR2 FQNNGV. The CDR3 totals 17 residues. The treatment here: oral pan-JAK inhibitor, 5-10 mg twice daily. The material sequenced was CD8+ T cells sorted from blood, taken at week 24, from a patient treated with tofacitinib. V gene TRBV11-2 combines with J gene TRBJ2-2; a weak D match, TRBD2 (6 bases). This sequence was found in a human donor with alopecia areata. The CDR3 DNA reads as TGTGCCAGCAGCCCCGGTCATCCGGGACTCCGAGGGGGGGAGCTGTTTTTT. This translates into CASSPGHPGLRGGELFF.